This T cell receptor beta chain derives from a study of beta chain features in type 1 diabetes. Study-level background: Over all samples combined, 90 million to 140 million sorted cells were examined.

General observations from the study: All four CD4+ subsets from Type 1 diabetes patients carried moderately but significantly shorter TCRB CDR3s.

CDR3 length equals 13 residues. The germline V and J ends were trimmed by 1 base and 6 bases, with 10 bases remaining between them. Per germline, CDR1 MNHNY and CDR2 SVGAGI (reference sequence). Of the isolated RNA, all was reverse transcribed, and so the sequenced material was expressed TCRB transcripts. The data were produced by immunoSEQ multiplex PCR, yet TCRdb's version contains in-frame clones alone and is incomplete. This table has under 200,000 clones, 6.5% to 10% appearing once. This clone was seen more than once but under ten times. The antigen is undetermined. The gene calls are TRBV6-6 and TRBJ2-7, with D tentatively TRBD1 (6 bases). The sequenced sample consisted of central memory CD4+ T cells from blood. The TCR comes from a woman younger than 35 with type 1 diabetes. The CDR3 DNA reads TGTGCCAGCAGTTACTTGATGGACAGCGAGCAGTACTTC. Protein product: CASSYLMDSEQYF.